The 16 T cell receptor beta chains below come from one sample, sequenced in a study of monozygotic twins with inflammatory bowel disease. One entry per CDR3 protein, without DNA, is what TCRdb gives after re-calling the 5' RACE reads. The repertoire table contains about 300,000 distinct CDR3 sequences. The sequenced sample was blood. These receptors were obtained from a human donor with ulcerative colitis or Crohn's disease, or a healthy co-twin of an affected twin (not recorded which).

The rearrangement links TRBV7-2 to TRBJ2-7; the D call from TCRdb, TRBD2, cannot be confirmed without DNA. Per germline, CDR1 SGHTA and CDR2 FQGNSA. The CDR3 contains 17 residues. CDR3 region: CASSSTLLSGRKNEQYF.

The chain joins TRBV20-1 to TRBJ1-2. From germline, CDR1 is DFQATT and CDR2 SNEGSKA (reference sequence). The CDR3 has 13 residues. The CDR3 sequence is CSARVAVNYGYTF.

The rearrangement joins TRBV7-2 to TRBJ2-5; TCRdb selects TRBD1, and the lack of DNA leaves this call unchecked. The germline V gene has CDR1 SGHTA and CDR2 FQGNSA. The CDR3 runs 15 residues. CDR3 loop: CASSSTGSTQETQYF.

This sequence joins TRBV20-1 and TRBJ1-1; TCRdb lists TRBD1, though no DNA is available to test this call. This CDR3 is 16 amino acids long. Looked up from germline, CDR1 is DFQATT and CDR2 is SNEGSKA (reference sequence). CDR3 residues: CSVSQSVRGGGAEAFF.

This chain links TRBV2 with TRBJ1-1. CDR1 SNHLY and CDR2 FYNNEI come from the germline V gene. This CDR3 has 15 residues. CDR3 protein: CASSGLAGLNTEAFF.

This chain joins TRBV28 and TRBJ2-1; the TRBD1 assignment by TCRdb is unverifiable without DNA. CDR1 is MDHEN, CDR2 SYDVKM, per germline. The CDR3 has 15 residues. CDR3 residues: CASRQTSTGYNEQFF.

The chain links TRBV18 to TRBJ2-2; absent DNA, TCRdb's TRBD1 call cannot be checked. The length of the CDR3 is 14 residues. Germline V CDR1 and CDR2: KGHSH, LQKENI. The CDR3 region is CASSPGQSTGELFF.

V is TRBV30 and J is TRBJ1-2; TCRdb indicates TRBD1, and absent DNA this call remains unverified. The CDR3 has 12 residues. The germline V gene has CDR1 GTSNPN and CDR2 SVGIG (reference sequence). The chain's CDR3 is CAWGGTDYGYTF.

V gene TRBV5-1 combines with J gene TRBJ1-5; TCRdb returns TRBD1, unconfirmable since there is no DNA. This CDR3 has 12 residues. In germline, CDR1 is SGHRS, CDR2 YFSETQ. CDR3 in amino acids: CASSDPGQPQHF.

The chain joins TRBV5-1 to TRBJ2-7. The germline gives CDR1 SGHRS, CDR2 YFSETQ. This CDR3 region has 11 residues. The CDR3 sequence: CASSLGPEQYF.

The V call is TRBV9, the J call TRBJ1-6; the TCRdb D gene call, TRBD1, has no DNA to confirm it. From germline, CDR1 is SGDLS and CDR2 YYNGEE. The CDR3 is 16 amino acids. The CDR3 protein is CASSPGPNFYNSPLHF.

This chain links TRBV7-2 with TRBJ2-3; TCRdb outputs TRBD2, but without DNA this stays unchecked. From germline, CDR1 is SGHTA and CDR2 FQGNSA. The CDR3 spans 15 residues. CDR3 sequence: CASSLVTGLADTQYF. The full variable domain, in which reference TRBV7-2 and TRBJ2-3 provide the parts outside the CDR3, is GAGVSQSPSNKVTEKGKDVELRCDPISGHTALYWYRQSLGQGLEFLIYFQGNSAPDKSGLPSDRFSAERTGGSVSTLTIQRTQQEDSAVYLCASSLVTGLADTQYFGPGTRLTVL.

This chain links TRBV4-3 with TRBJ2-6. CDR1 LGHNA and CDR2 YSLEER come from the germline V gene. This CDR3 region has 18 residues. CDR3 sequence reads: CASSQEGRLSSGANVLTF.

The chain links TRBV20-1 to TRBJ2-7; the TCRdb call, TRBD2, lacks DNA for checking. From germline, CDR1 is DFQATT and CDR2 SNEGSKA (reference sequence). CDR3 length: 14 amino acids. CDR3 amino acids: CSAPRLAGPYEQYF.

The chain joins TRBV5-4 to TRBJ2-4; TCRdb reports TRBD1, a call that lacks DNA to check it against. Germline CDR1 and CDR2: SGHNT and YYREEE (reference sequence). This CDR3 has 16 amino acids. The chain's CDR3 is CASSPGTTLAKNIQYF.

The V and J genes are TRBV5-4 and TRBJ2-2; TCRdb picks TRBD1, but there is no DNA to check that call. The CDR3 length is 16 residues. Germline V gene lookup returns CDR1 SGHNT and CDR2 YYREEE (reference sequence). CDR3 sequence reads: CASSLDRGLMTGELFF. The entire variable domain, with the rest obtained from reference TRBV5-4 and TRBJ2-2, is as follows: ETGVTQSPTHLIKTRGQQVTLRCSSQSGHNTVSWYQQALGQGPQFIFQYYREEENGRGNFPPRFSGLQFPNYSSELNVNALELDDSALYLCASSLDRGLMTGELFFGEGSRLTVL.